The 30 T cell receptor beta chains below come from one sample, sequenced in a study of shared clonotypes between healthy human individuals. Naive CD8 isolation took CD45RO-negative cells positively selected for CCR7 and excluded terminally differentiated effector memory CD45RA+ cells. Assay used: immunoSEQ multiplex PCR; TCRdb lists only in-frame clones, some missing. Here the sample spans more than 500,000 clones, 90% to 95% being singletons. Sequenced sample: naive CD8+ T cells sorted from blood. All receptors derive from a woman aged 25 to 39 in good health.

On this clone: The identical CDR3 is also encoded by other nucleotide sequences in the sample. The V call is TRBV19, the J call TRBJ1-1, with D possibly matching TRBD1 (5 bases). CDR3 length: 14 residues. V lost 1 base, J lost 5 bases, and 11 bases lay in between. Germline assignment: CDR1 LNHDA and CDR2 SQIVND (reference sequence). This CDR3 is CASSIVGGGTEAFF. CDR3 DNA sequence: TGTGCCAGTAGTATAGTTGGGGGAGGGACTGAAGCTTTCTTT.

This sequence joins TRBV14 and TRBJ1-1; D remains unclear. There are 15 residues in the CDR3. Germline-derived CDR1 and CDR2 are SGHDN and FVKESK. Trimming cost V 1 base and J 4 bases, with 13 bases left between them. The CDR3 spells CASSQGRGSGTEAFF. CDR3 coding DNA: TGTGCCAGCAGCCAAGGCCGGGGATCGGGCACTGAAGCTTTCTTT.

The gene calls are TRBV4-1 and TRBJ2-5; D not certain. This CDR3 is 15 amino acids long. V lost 0 bases and J lost 2, with 10 bases in between. CDR1 and CDR2 from the germline V gene are MGHRA and YSYEKL. CDR3 sequence: CASSQDRGRQETQYF. The CDR3 DNA sequence: TGCGCCAGCAGCCAAGATCGCGGCAGGCAAGAGACCCAGTACTTC.

J is TRBJ2-3 and V is TRBV28; tentatively, D is TRBD1 or TRBD2 (5 bases each). Looked up from germline, CDR1 is MDHEN and CDR2 is SYDVKM. Between the trimmed V and J ends, which lost 6 bases and 0 bases, there was a span of 13 bases. The CDR3 is 15 residues long. Written as DNA, the CDR3 is TGTGCCAGCAGCTGGGTGGGGACCAGCACAGATACGCAGTATTTT. Encoded protein: CASSWVGTSTDTQYF.

The gene calls are TRBV27 and TRBJ2-7; the match to TRBD1 covers 11 bases. J gave up 5 bases and V 4 bases, and 4 bases lay outside the gene matches. Per germline, CDR1 MNHEY and CDR2 SMNVEV (reference sequence). This CDR3 is built from 14 residues. The CDR3 loop reads CASSWDRGVNEQYF. The DNA of the CDR3 is TGTGCCAGCAGTTGGGACAGGGGGGTGAACGAGCAGTACTTC.

The chain combines TRBV29-1 with TRBJ2-5; 8 positions match TRBD2. The last part of the DNA fits TRBJ2-7 better; the J call may be wrong. This CDR3 spans 13 amino acids. Germline V gene data show CDR1 as SQVTM and CDR2 as ANQGSEA. CDR3 in DNA: TGCAGCGTTGCCGGGAGGGCCCTCTACGAGCAGTACTTC. It is translated as CSVAGRALYEQYF.

The chain carries TRBV9 and TRBJ1-5; D remains unclear. Germline V lookup: CDR1 SGDLS, CDR2 YYNGEE. The length of the CDR3 is 15 residues. The V and J ends lost 4 bases and 6 bases respectively, with 17 bases between them. The CDR3 DNA follows: TGTGCCAGCAGCCTAAGTGGGGTAACCGGTCAGCCCCAGCATTTT. Translated, it gives CASSLSGVTGQPQHF.

V gene TRBV27 combines with J gene TRBJ2-7, with 8 bases lining up with TRBD1. The CDR3 is made up of 14 amino acids. V was pared by 3 bases and J by 2 bases, with 3 bases of the junction left unmatched. Per the germline V gene, CDR1 is MNHEY and CDR2 is SMNVEV (reference sequence). CDR3 residues: CASSLGQDPYEQYF. As DNA, the CDR3 is TGTGCCAGCAGTTTGGGACAGGACCCCTACGAGCAGTACTTC.

The CDR3 DNA reads TGTGCCAGCAGCTTTGGGGGGAGGGACTCCGGGTCCTACAATGAGCAGTTCTTC. Translated, it gives CASSFGGRDSGSYNEQFF. The chain combines TRBV11-2 with TRBJ2-1; 7 bases agree with TRBD2. Germline CDR1 SGHAT, CDR2 FQNNGV. The CDR3 runs to 18 residues. The trim removed 3 bases at V and 1 base at J, leaving 12 bases unmatched.

This clone was detected only once. V and J are TRBV7-8 and TRBJ1-2; D perhaps matches TRBD1 (5 bases). Germline lookup yields CDR1 SGHVS and CDR2 FQNEAQ. V was shortened by 0 bases and J by 4 bases, with 18 bases between the two germline ends. This CDR3 is built from 17 residues. CDR3 DNA: TGTGCCAGCAGCTTAGCTTTAGCTGTGGGGCCCGCCTATGGCTACACCTTC. Translating gives CASSLALAVGPAYGYTF.

This chain links TRBV5-1 with TRBJ2-2; D may be TRBD1 (6 bases). V lost 2 bases, J lost 6 bases, and 14 bases lay in between. Germline CDR1 is SGHRS and CDR2 is YFSETQ. This CDR3 has 15 amino acids. The CDR3: CASSLKQGPPGELFF. CDR3 DNA: TGCGCCAGCAGCTTAAAACAGGGCCCCCCCGGGGAGCTGTTTTTT. The full variable domain, completed using reference TRBV5-1 and TRBJ2-2, is KAGVTQTPRYLIKTRGQQVTLSCSPISGHRSVSWYQQTPGQGLQFLFEYFSETQRNKGNFPGRFSGRQFSNSRSEMNVSTLELGDSALYLCASSLKQGPPGELFFGEGSRLTVL.

This sequence joins TRBV13 and TRBJ2-3; unclear D gene. The germline V and J ends were trimmed by 1 base and 6 bases, with 5 bases remaining between them. Per the germline V gene, CDR1 is PRHDT and CDR2 is FYEKMQ (reference sequence). There are 12 residues in the CDR3. The CDR3 DNA follows: TGTGCCAGCAGCTTAGTTTGGGATACGCAGTATTTT. The encoded protein is CASSLVWDTQYF.

This clone was seen once. This chain joins TRBV28 and TRBJ2-7; 7 bases are shared with TRBD2. In germline, CDR1 is MDHEN, CDR2 SYDVKM. Unmatched junction bases numbered 11, after V lost 5 bases and J lost 10 bases. CDR3 length: 13 residues. CDR3 coding DNA: TGTGCCAGCAGTACCGGGACTACACTTAGCCAGTACTTC. Amino acids: CASSTGTTLSQYF.

The chain recombines TRBV5-4 with TRBJ2-2; D ambiguous. V lost 2 bases to trimming and J lost 4 bases, with 3 bases between them. CDR1 is SGHNT, CDR2 YYREEE, per germline (reference sequence). The CDR3 is 12 residues long. The CDR3 is CASSFPTGELFF. DNA of the CDR3: TGTGCCAGCAGCTTTCCCACCGGGGAGCTGTTTTTT.

J is TRBJ1-1 and V is TRBV7-9, with D unresolved. V lost 6 bases to trimming and J lost 8 bases, with 7 bases between them. Germline loops: CDR1 SEHNR, CDR2 FQNEAQ (reference sequence). This CDR3 comprises 10 residues. The CDR3 is CASSYSEAFF. The DNA for the CDR3 is TGTGCCAGCAGTTACAGCGAAGCTTTCTTT. The full variable domain, its missing parts supplied by reference TRBV7-9 and TRBJ1-1, is DTGVSQNPRHKITKRGQNVTFRCDPISEHNRLYWYRQTLGQGPEFLTYFQNEAQLEKSRLLSDRFSAERPKGSFSTLEIQRTEQGDSAMYLCASSYSEAFFGQGTRLTVV.

J is TRBJ1-1 and V is TRBV28; no clear D gene. The CDR3 spans 12 residues. Germline V gives CDR1 MDHEN, CDR2 SYDVKM. V dropped 0 bases and J dropped 7 bases, with 6 bases sitting between them. This CDR3 reads CASSLWEGEAFF. The CDR3 DNA reads TGTGCCAGCAGTTTATGGGAGGGTGAAGCTTTCTTT.

A single count supports this clone. V is TRBV19 and J is TRBJ2-5, with 10 bases lining up with TRBD1. The CDR3 spans 14 residues. Trimming at V came to 6 bases and at J to 5 bases, leaving 6 bases not matched to a gene. Germline V gene lookup returns CDR1 LNHDA and CDR2 SQIVND (reference sequence). CDR3 loop: CASRTGGIRETQYF. CDR3 nucleotide sequence: TGTGCCAGTAGGACAGGGGGCATTAGGGAGACCCAGTACTTC.

The chain recombines TRBV4-2 with TRBJ2-7, with 15 bases fitting TRBD2. Germline V gene lookup returns CDR1 LGHNA and CDR2 YNFKEQ. CDR3 length: 19 residues. The V segment lost 0 bases and the J segment 0 bases; nucleotides outside the gene matches: 6. The CDR3 loop is CASSQDRGLAGGVSYEQYF. The CDR3 nucleotides are TGTGCCAGCAGCCAAGATAGGGGACTAGCGGGAGGTGTCTCCTACGAGCAGTACTTC.

The rearrangement uses TRBV11-2 and TRBJ1-1; D is uncertain. The V gene's germline CDR1 is SGHAT and CDR2 FQNNGV. CDR3 size: 13 residues. V lost 0 bases and J 4 bases, leaving 6 bases between the germline ends. CDR3 coding DNA: TGTGCCAGCAGCTTAGAACAGTTCACTGAAGCTTTCTTT. This translates into CASSLEQFTEAFF.

The CDR3 loop is CASSQASWDTQYF. CDR3 in DNA: TGCGCCAGCAGCCAAGCCAGTTGGGATACGCAGTATTTT. The chain combines TRBV4-1 with TRBJ2-3; D not resolved. The CDR3 totals 13 residues. V was trimmed by 1 base and J by 6 bases, leaving 8 bases between them. Germline V gene data show CDR1 as MGHRA and CDR2 as YSYEKL.

The chain employs TRBV5-1 and TRBJ1-5; D might be TRBD1 (5 bases). The ends were cut back, 4 bases at V and 1 base at J, with 12 bases in the middle. The CDR3 is made up of 15 amino acids. Germline V gene sequence: CDR1 SGHRS, CDR2 YFSETQ. This CDR3 reads CASSVTGESNQPQHF. The CDR3 nucleotides read TGCGCCAGCAGCGTGACGGGGGAGAGCAATCAGCCCCAGCATTTT.

V and J are TRBV9 and TRBJ2-1; D possibly corresponds to TRBD1 (7 bases). The germline V gene has CDR1 SGDLS and CDR2 YYNGEE. The CDR3 runs to 18 residues. V lost 4 bases and J lost 1, with 21 bases in between. CDR3 residues: CASSPKSNRGGSYNEQFF. The CDR3 nucleotides are TGTGCCAGCAGCCCCAAATCCAACAGGGGAGGATCCTACAATGAGCAGTTCTTC.

The chain recombines TRBV4-2 with TRBJ2-7; possibly TRBD1 for D (5 bases). The CDR3 runs 13 residues. Trimming shortened V by 6 bases and J by 1 base, and 10 bases separated the two germline ends. From germline, CDR1 is LGHNA and CDR2 YNFKEQ. The CDR3 spells CASSAGISYEQYF. For the CDR3, the DNA is TGTGCCAGCAGTGCAGGGATTTCCTACGAGCAGTACTTC.

The chain employs TRBV5-8 and TRBJ2-7; TRBD2 matches 12 bases. The CDR3 contains 16 residues. Unmatched junction bases numbered 1, after V lost 0 bases and J lost 0 bases. Germline assignment: CDR1 SGHTS and CDR2 YDEGEE. The CDR3 protein is CASSLGLAGVSYEQYF. CDR3 coding DNA: TGTGCCAGCAGCTTGGGACTAGCGGGAGTCTCCTACGAGCAGTACTTC.

The chain links TRBV5-6 to TRBJ2-3; D is possibly TRBD1 or TRBD2 (5 bases each). The CDR3 is 17 residues long. Germline CDR1 reads SGHDT; CDR2 reads YYEEEE. V lost 4 bases and J 2 bases, leaving 20 bases between the germline ends. CDR3 sequence: CASSARRGRRSTDTQYF. The CDR3 nucleotides read TGTGCCAGCAGCGCACGTCGGGGCCGTCGTTCCACAGATACGCAGTATTTT.

The J gene is TRBJ1-2, the V gene TRBV28; 9 nucleotides agree with TRBD1. The CDR3 runs 13 residues. The V gene's germline CDR1 is MDHEN and CDR2 SYDVKM. V lost 3 bases to trimming and J lost 8 bases; unmatched junction nucleotides: 4. This chain's CDR3 is CASSLGQGMGYTF. Written as DNA, the CDR3 is TGTGCCAGCAGTTTGGGACAGGGAATGGGCTACACCTTC.

The rearrangement links TRBV7-9 to TRBJ2-6; D not resolved. V was trimmed by 5 bases and J by 1 base, leaving 9 bases between them. The CDR3 is 15 residues long. The germline V gene has CDR1 SEHNR and CDR2 FQNEAQ (reference sequence). The CDR3 DNA follows: TGTGCCAGCAGCCAGTACAATTCTGGGGCCAACGTCCTGACTTTC. This encodes CASSQYNSGANVLTF. The variable domain in full, completed from reference TRBV7-9 and TRBJ2-6, reads DTGVSQNPRHKITKRGQNVTFRCDPISEHNRLYWYRQTLGQGPEFLTYFQNEAQLEKSRLLSDRFSAERPKGSFSTLEIQRTEQGDSAMYLCASSQYNSGANVLTFGAGSRLTVL.

This clone was recorded only once. This sequence joins TRBV19 and TRBJ2-3; D may be TRBD1 (5 bases). The CDR3 is 13 residues long. Trimming left V 1 base short and J 4 bases short, with 6 bases between. Germline loops: CDR1 LNHDA, CDR2 SQIVND (reference sequence). The CDR3 loop reads CASSIVGPDTQYF. The CDR3 DNA reads TGTGCCAGTAGTATAGTGGGGCCAGATACGCAGTATTTT.

The chain employs TRBV6-1 and TRBJ1-3; D is ambiguous. V was clipped by 3 bases and J by 0 bases, with 18 bases between them. Germline CDR1 reads MNHNS; CDR2 reads SASEGT. The length of the CDR3 is 18 residues. The CDR3 loop is CASSERANLRDSGNTIYF. The CDR3 nucleotides are TGTGCCAGCAGTGAGAGGGCTAATTTACGCGACTCTGGAAACACCATATATTTT.

The chain combines TRBV7-3 with TRBJ2-1; D uncertain. The ends were cut back, 4 bases at V and 6 bases at J, with 13 bases in the middle. Germline V gene lookup returns CDR1 SGHTA and CDR2 FQGTGA. The CDR3 runs 14 residues. The CDR3 nucleotides are TGTGCCAGCAGCTCCAACGGACGGCGCAATGAGCAGTTCTTC. Translated, it gives CASSSNGRRNEQFF.